This T cell receptor beta chain was identified during a study of cytomegalovirus exposure and HLA in healthy donors. Study-wide findings and caveats: Only CMV serostatus was available as immune exposure information.

Researchers ran the PCR with 60 Vbeta and 13 Jbeta primers. The table came from immunoSEQ multiplex PCR; TCRdb's copy has only in-frame clones and leaves some out. The repertoire holds roughly 130,000 clones, with 8% to 9.5% as singletons. As for this clone: Its antigen is not identified.

There are 14 residues in the CDR3. V was cut by 5 bases and J by 7 bases, with 15 bases left in between. Looked up from germline, CDR1 is MNHEY and CDR2 is SMNVEV (reference sequence). Donors likely had unrecorded immune exposures despite being nominally healthy when sampled. The rearrangement joins TRBV27 to TRBJ2-1, with D perhaps TRBD1 (6 bases). This clonotype originated in a man aged 35-49 years in good health and CMV-seronegative. Sequences were obtained from PBMCs. CDR3 residues: CASSPETQGNEQFF. CDR3 DNA sequence: TGTGCCAGCAGTCCAGAAACACAGGGTAATGAGCAGTTCTTC.